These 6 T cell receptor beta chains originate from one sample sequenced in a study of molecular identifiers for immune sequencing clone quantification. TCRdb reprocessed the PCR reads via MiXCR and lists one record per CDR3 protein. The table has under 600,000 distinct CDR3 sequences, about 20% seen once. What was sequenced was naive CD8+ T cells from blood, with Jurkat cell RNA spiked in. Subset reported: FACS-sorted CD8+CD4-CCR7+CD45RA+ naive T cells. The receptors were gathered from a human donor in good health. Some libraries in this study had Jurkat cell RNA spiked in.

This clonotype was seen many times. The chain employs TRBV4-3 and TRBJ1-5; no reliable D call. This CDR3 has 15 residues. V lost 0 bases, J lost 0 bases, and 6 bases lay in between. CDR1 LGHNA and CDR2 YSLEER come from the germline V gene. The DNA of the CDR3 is TGCGCCAGCAGCCAAGACTCCTATAGCAATCAGCCCCAGCATTTT. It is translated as CASSQDSYSNQPQHF.

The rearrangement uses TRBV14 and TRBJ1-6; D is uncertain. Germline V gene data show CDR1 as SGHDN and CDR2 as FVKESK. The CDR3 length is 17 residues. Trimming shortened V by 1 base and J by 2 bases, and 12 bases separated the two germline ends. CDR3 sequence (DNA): TGTGCCAGCAGCCAAGGGGAGGGAGAGGCCTATAATTCACCCCTCCACTTT. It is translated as CASSQGEGEAYNSPLHF.

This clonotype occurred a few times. This chain's CDR3 is CASSQTHLAENTGELFF. CDR3 DNA sequence: TGTGCCAGCAGCCAAACACACCTAGCGGAGAACACCGGGGAGCTGTTTTTT. The chain has TRBV4-2 and TRBJ2-2, with TRBD2 matching over 7 bases. Looked up from germline, CDR1 is LGHNA and CDR2 is YNFKEQ. The V segment lost 2 bases and the J segment 1 base; nucleotides outside the gene matches: 7. This CDR3 region has 17 residues.

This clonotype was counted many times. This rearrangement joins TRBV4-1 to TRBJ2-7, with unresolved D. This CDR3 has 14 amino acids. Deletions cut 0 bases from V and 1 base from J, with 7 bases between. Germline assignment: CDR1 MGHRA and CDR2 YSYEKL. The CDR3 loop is CASSQDPGSYEQYF. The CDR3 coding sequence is TGCGCCAGCAGCCAAGATCCAGGATCCTACGAGCAGTACTTC.

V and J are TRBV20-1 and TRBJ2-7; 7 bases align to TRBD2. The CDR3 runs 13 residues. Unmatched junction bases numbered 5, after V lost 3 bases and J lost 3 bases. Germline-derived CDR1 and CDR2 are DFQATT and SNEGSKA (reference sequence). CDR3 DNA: TGCAGTGCTAGGCGGGGGACGGACTACGAGCAGTACTTC. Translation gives CSARRGTDYEQYF.

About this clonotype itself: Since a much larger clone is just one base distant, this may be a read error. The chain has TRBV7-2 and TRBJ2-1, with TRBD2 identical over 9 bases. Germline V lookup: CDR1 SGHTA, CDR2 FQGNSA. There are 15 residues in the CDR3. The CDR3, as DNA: TGTGCCAGCAGGGGTAGCGGGAGCGCTTACAGTGAGCAGTTCTTC. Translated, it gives CASRGSGSAYSEQFF.